This TCR beta chain was sequenced for a study of human CD4 T cells and Enterobacteriaceae (dated by TCRdb to the early 2020s). At the level of the whole study: E. coli, K. pneumoniae, E. aerogenes, S. flexneri, S. sonnei, S. typhimurium and S. aureus served as the stimulating bacteria and were heat-inactivated after culture.

Points on this clone: Per-base qualities were not stored, and no clone one base away is much larger.

CFSE-low antigen-reactive cultures were sequenced at survey level, with detection sensitivity of one cell in 40,000. The QIAamp DNA Micro Kit was used to extract genomic DNA from cell pellets, and spectrophotometry was used to check the DNA quantity and purity. The immunoSEQ multiplex PCR assay was used to amplify the TCR Vbeta CDR3 regions. Amplicons were sequenced on the Illumina HiSeq platform. The retrieved sequences were 87 nucleotides in length and included the CDR3 region. The paper's data handling went like this. A unique productive TCR Vbeta nucleotide sequence was defined as a clonotype and was quantified by productive template frequency from ImmunoSEQ Analyzer V3.0. A threshold set at the top 5th percentile of each frequency-ranked repertoire was used to define expanded clonotypes. Repertoire overlap was computed as Chao-Jaccard with the R package fossil and visualized by nonmetric multidimensional scaling with the R package MASS. TCRdb retrieved this table from immuneACCESS and kept in-frame rearrangements only. Not all clones are present; in checked studies, unresolved V genes account for under half, and no reason is known for the remainder. V and J calls and clone size are given by that table; D and trimming were obtained from the DNA. The sample includes roughly 700 clones, with under 45% observed a single time. The biggest ten clones account for over 20% of the sample.

Here is what the overall study found, with its caveats: Enterobacteriaceae-reactive repertoires were polyclonal but contained fewer clonotypes than S. aureus- or M. tuberculosis-reactive repertoires, and co-clustering of the Enterobacteriaceae-reactive repertoires together was observed. Clonotypes shared among Enterobacteriaceae cultures accounted for roughly 26-50% of unique rearrangements but 66-93% of templates, while sharing with control bacteria was rare.

The germline V gene encodes CDR1 SGHTA and CDR2 FQGNSA. Relative to germline, V is 5 bases shorter and J is 6 bases shorter, with 7 bases between their ends. The CDR3 measures 12 amino acids from cysteine to phenylalanine. Kept here is only the CDR3 DNA, which spans 36 bases and is read in frame from base 1. After roughly 6-7 days, proliferating activated T cells were FACS-sorted as CFSE-low CD25+ ICOS+ cells. Sorted memory CD4+ T cells were CFSE-labeled and cultured at a 2:1 ratio with irradiated autologous monocytes pulsed with antigen. Memory CD4+ T cells were FACS-sorted on a FACSAria III to over 95% purity as all CD4+ cells other than CD45RA+CCR7+CD95- naive cells. Blood from healthy donors came from blood donation centers in Switzerland. Positive selection with CD4 and CD14 magnetic microbeads was used to enrich total CD4+ T cells and monocytes. CD8+, CD14+, CD16+, CD56+, CD19+ and CD25-bright cells were excluded before sorting. The bacteria were heat-inactivated at 60 degrees C for approximately two hours and added at 2 to 2.5 particles per monocyte, and M. tuberculosis lysate was used at around 3.3 ug/ml. TCR Vbeta genes were sequenced from CFSE-low memory CD4+ T cells that proliferated after primary stimulation with Enterobacteriaceae or control bacteria. Across two independent experiments, two to four different donors were used to analyze each bacteria-reactive repertoire. Ficoll-Paque Plus was used to isolate peripheral blood mononuclear cells from donor blood.

Sequencing was done on a sample of bacteria-reactive CD4+ T cells grown in culture. Taken with the paper, the label for cell subset or site translates to: CFSE-low proliferating memory CD4 T cells sorted after in vitro stimulation with a heat-inactivated bacterium or M. tuberculosis lysate. The sequence links TRBV7-2 to TRBJ2-2, with no D gene named confidently. The receptor comes from a human donor in good health. The CDR3 amino acid sequence is: CASSQFPGELFF. Read as DNA, the sequence is TGTGCCAGCAGCCAATTTCCCGGGGAGCTGTTTTTT. Extended through the reference TRBV7-2 and TRBJ2-2 proteins, this CDR3 yields the full variable domain: GAGVSQSPSNKVTEKGKDVELRCDPISGHTALYWYRQSLGQGLEFLIYFQGNSAPDKSGLPSDRFSAERTGGSVSTLTIQRTQQEDSAVYLCASSQFPGELFFGEGSRLTVL.